Listed below are T cell receptor beta chains from one sample, sequenced in a study of shared clonotypes between healthy human individuals. Only in-frame clones appear in the TCRdb table, and some are missing; sequencing was by immunoSEQ multiplex PCR. The table shows about 820,000 clones, with 92% occurring only once. The sample comprised naive CD8+ T cells sorted from blood. These receptors came from a man aged 25-45 years in good health. Both conserved end residues are part of each CDR3. The D gene is left open where the match is weak. Where a row states a size, it is once, few, many or the class of an expanded clone; other rows omit it.

v_call	cdr3_length	j_call	d_call	clone_size	cdr3_nt	cdr3_aa
TRBV28	13	TRBJ2-1	NA	NA	TGTGCCAGCACGATAGCGGCCTACAATGAGCAGTTCTTC	CASTIAAYNEQFF
TRBV19	16	TRBJ2-1	TRBD2	NA	TGTGCCAGTAGTCTCATAGCGGGAGCCACTTACAATGAGCAGTTCTTC	CASSLIAGATYNEQFF
TRBV10-2	17	TRBJ2-1	TRBD2	NA	TGCGCCAGCAGTGATCTCCCCGGGGGCGGGAGGGCCGGTGAGCAGTTCTTC	CASSDLPGGGRAGEQFF
TRBV4-3	16	TRBJ1-4	NA	once	TGCGCCAGCAGCCGCAGACCACCCAACGAGGATGAAAAACTGTTTTTT	CASSRRPPNEDEKLFF
TRBV28	13	TRBJ2-5	NA	NA	TGTGCCAGCACTCTTCAGTTTCAGGAGACCCAGTACTTC	CASTLQFQETQYF
TRBV28	16	TRBJ2-7	NA	NA	TGTGCCAGCAGTGGGGAGCTTAGAGAACGGACCTACGAGCAGTACTTC	CASSGELRERTYEQYF
TRBV27	16	TRBJ2-7	TRBD1	few	TGTGCCAGCAGCCCAGCTACAGGGGGCCGCTCCTACGAGCAGTACTTC	CASSPATGGRSYEQYF
TRBV9	14	TRBJ1-5	NA	NA	TGTGCCAGCAGCGTAGAGGGCTCCTCGCAGCCCCAGCATTTT	CASSVEGSSQPQHF
TRBV15	14	TRBJ2-3	NA	NA	TGTGCCACCTCGACACCTCATGGGACAGATACGCAGTATTTT	CATSTPHGTDTQYF
TRBV11-2	17	TRBJ1-2	TRBD1	NA	TGTGCCAGCAGCTTATCGATTCAGGACAGGGTGAACTATGGCTACACCTTC	CASSLSIQDRVNYGYTF
TRBV10-1	15	TRBJ2-7	TRBD1	NA	TGCGCCAGCAGTGAGTTAAGGGACAGTATCTACGAGCAGTACTTC	CASSELRDSIYEQYF
TRBV7-9	17	TRBJ2-1	TRBD2	NA	TGTGCCAGCAGCCCCCTAATAGCGGGAGTGCGTTACAATGAGCAGTTCTTC	CASSPLIAGVRYNEQFF
TRBV6-1	14	TRBJ2-1	TRBD1	NA	TGTGCCAGCAGTGCCGGGACAGCCTACAATGAGCAGTTCTTC	CASSAGTAYNEQFF
TRBV9	16	TRBJ2-2	NA	NA	TGTGCCAGCAGCGTACAACGCAGGGGAAACACCGGGGAGCTGTTTTTT	CASSVQRRGNTGELFF
TRBV30	14	TRBJ1-5	TRBD1	once	TGTGCCTGGAGTACAGGGGTGGGCAATCAGCCCCAGCATTTT	CAWSTGVGNQPQHF
TRBV7-9	16	TRBJ2-1	TRBD2	NA	TGTGCCAGCAGCCCTGGACTAGCGGGACTGTTTAATGAGCAGTTCTTC	CASSPGLAGLFNEQFF
TRBV28	15	TRBJ1-3	TRBD1	NA	TGTGCCAGCAGTGTGACAGGGGGCAGTGGAAACACCATATATTTT	CASSVTGGSGNTIYF
TRBV29-1	14	TRBJ2-1	TRBD1	NA	TGCGGCTTTCTCCGCCAGGGGGCGGCAGGTGAGCAGTTCTTC	CGFLRQGAAGEQFF
TRBV2	15	TRBJ2-3	TRBD2	NA	TGTGCCAGACGGTTGCTAGCGGATAGCACAGATACGCAGTATTTT	CARRLLADSTDTQYF
TRBV28	16	TRBJ2-1	TRBD2	NA	TGTGCCAGCAGCCTAAAGTACGGGAGGGCCGGCAATGAGCAGTTCTTC	CASSLKYGRAGNEQFF
TRBV28	13	TRBJ2-4	NA	NA	TGTGCCAGCAGTGGTATAGCCAAAAACATTCAGTACTTC	CASSGIAKNIQYF
TRBV19	14	TRBJ2-7	NA	NA	TGTGCCAGTAGTGCCTGGACAGCGTCCTACGAGCAGTACTTC	CASSAWTASYEQYF
TRBV6-1	15	TRBJ2-7	NA	NA	TGTGCCAGCGAAGTGTGGCGGGAAGGTTCCTACGAGCAGTACTTC	CASEVWREGSYEQYF
TRBV5-1	14	TRBJ2-2	NA	NA	TGCGCCAGCAGCTTATCTGGTGGACCCGGGGAGCTGTTTTTT	CASSLSGGPGELFF
TRBV7-6	18	TRBJ2-2	TRBD1	NA	TGTGCCAGCAGCTTCAACCTGGGGCAGGGGGTGGACACCGGGGAGCTGTTTTTT	CASSFNLGQGVDTGELFF
TRBV4-3	16	TRBJ2-7	TRBD1	NA	TGCGCCAGCAGCCTTGGTGCGACAGGGCCCCCCTACGAGCAGTACTTC	CASSLGATGPPYEQYF
TRBV10-1	13	TRBJ2-7	NA	once	TGCGCCAGCAGTGATATTGGGTTCTACGAGCAGTACTTC	CASSDIGFYEQYF
TRBV9	13	TRBJ2-7	NA	once	TGTGCCAGCAGCCCGGGGCAGATCTACGAGCAGTACTTC	CASSPGQIYEQYF
TRBV7-9	15	TRBJ2-2	NA	NA	TGTGCCAGCAGCTCCGAGGGGGGGACCACCGGGGAGCTGTTTTTT	CASSSEGGTTGELFF
TRBV28	16	TRBJ2-7	TRBD1	NA	TGTGCCAGCAGTAATCAGGGGGCGTTGAGCTCCTACGAGCAGTACTTC	CASSNQGALSSYEQYF
TRBV5-1	14	TRBJ2-7	NA	once	TGCGCCAGCAGCTTGGGGCAGGAGTCCTACGAGCAGTACTTC	CASSLGQESYEQYF
TRBV28	13	TRBJ2-7	TRBD1	NA	TGTGCCACTGGGACAGGGGTGACCTACGAGCAGTACTTC	CATGTGVTYEQYF
TRBV7-9	15	TRBJ2-1	TRBD2	NA	TGTGCCAGCAGCCGAACTAGCGGGTCCTACAATGAGCAGTTCTTC	CASSRTSGSYNEQFF
TRBV25-1	14	TRBJ2-2	NA	few	TGTGCCAGCAGTGTACAATTTGACACCGGGGAGCTGTTTTTT	CASSVQFDTGELFF
TRBV29-1	14	TRBJ1-3	TRBD1	NA	TGCAGCGTCGTAGGACAGGGGAGTGGAAACACCATATATTTT	CSVVGQGSGNTIYF
TRBV11-2	16	TRBJ2-3	NA	NA	TGTGCCAGCAGCTTAGACACCTTCGAGGGCACAGATACGCAGTATTTT	CASSLDTFEGTDTQYF
TRBV7-2	15	TRBJ2-5	TRBD1	NA	TGTGCCAGCAGCTTAGTCGCAGGGGGCGTGGAGACCCAGTACTTC	CASSLVAGGVETQYF
TRBV7-6	16	TRBJ2-3	TRBD2	NA	TGTGCCAGCAGCTTAGCACTAGCGGGAGTCCTTTATACGCAGTATTTT	CASSLALAGVLYTQYF
TRBV29-1	13	TRBJ1-2	TRBD1	NA	TGCGGGATTCGGACAGGGGGCGCTGATGGCTACACCTTC	CGIRTGGADGYTF
TRBV7-6	12	TRBJ2-7	NA	NA	TGTGCCAGCAGCTCAGAGTCCTACGAGCAGTACTTC	CASSSESYEQYF
TRBV28	13	TRBJ2-7	NA	NA	TGTGCCAGCAGTTTACCCCTCTCCTACGAGCAGTACTTC	CASSLPLSYEQYF
TRBV11-2	12	TRBJ2-7	TRBD2	NA	TGTGCCAGTACTAGCGGATCCTACGAGCAGTACTTC	CASTSGSYEQYF
TRBV6-6	12	TRBJ2-2	NA	NA	TGTGCCAGCAGTTACCGGGCCGGGGAGCTGTTTTTT	CASSYRAGELFF
TRBV28	15	TRBJ2-1	TRBD2	NA	TGTGCCAGCAGTTTATATGGACTAGCGGGAGATGAGCAGTTCTTC	CASSLYGLAGDEQFF
TRBV5-6	14	TRBJ1-4	NA	NA	TGTGCCAGCAGCTTGGGGGGCGCGCCTGAAAAACTGTTTTTT	CASSLGGAPEKLFF
TRBV6-6	13	TRBJ2-1	NA	once	TGTGCCAGCAGTTGGGGGTCTGGGAATGAGCAGTTCTTC	CASSWGSGNEQFF
TRBV15	14	TRBJ1-4	NA	NA	TGTGCCACCAGCAGACAGGAAGACATTGAAAAACTGTTTTTT	CATSRQEDIEKLFF
TRBV2	13	TRBJ2-7	NA	NA	TGTGCCAGCAAGCCTAGCGACTCCTACGAGCAGTACTTC	CASKPSDSYEQYF
TRBV27	13	TRBJ1-2	TRBD1	NA	TGTGCCGGCAGCCCACAGGGGTACTATGGCTACACCTTC	CAGSPQGYYGYTF
TRBV19	19	TRBJ2-2	NA	NA	TGTGCCAGTAGTATAATAGGTCTCGGGACACTGGGTTTCGCCGGGGAGCTGTTTTTT	CASSIIGLGTLGFAGELFF
TRBV9	14	TRBJ2-2	TRBD2	NA	TGTGCCAGCAGCGTGCGGGAGTTAAACGGGGAGCTGTTTTTT	CASSVRELNGELFF
TRBV4-1	16	TRBJ2-1	TRBD2	NA	TGCGCCAGCAGCCCAATAGCGGGAGAGCTATGGAATGAGCAGTTCTTC	CASSPIAGELWNEQFF
TRBV7-6	15	TRBJ2-7	TRBD2	NA	TGTGCCAGCAGCGATGTTCCTAGCGGAACCTACGAGCAGTACTTC	CASSDVPSGTYEQYF
TRBV19	15	TRBJ2-7	TRBD1	NA	TGTGCCAGTAGTATGAGGACAGGGGTGTCCTACGAGCAGTACTTC	CASSMRTGVSYEQYF